Sequencing of this T cell receptor (beta chain) was carried out in a study of blood T cell repertoires in COVID-19. Study information: Samples taken during acute and convalescent COVID-19 were collected in the United States, Italy and Spain. T cells, B-cell-depleted T cells, or PBMCs provided the cDNA or gDNA that served as material.

Trimming removed 2 bases at V and 0 bases at J, with 10 bases between. Germline CDR1 is PRHDT and CDR2 is FYEKMQ (reference sequence). CDR3 length: 16 amino acids. Data came from immunoSEQ multiplex PCR; TCRdb stores just in-frame clones and leaves some out. This table holds 200,000 to 250,000 clones, around 86% found once. The sample consisted of peripheral blood. The sequence was collected from a woman in her thirties who had recovered from COVID-19. V and J are TRBV13 and TRBJ1-4; D is undetermined. CDR3 in DNA: TGTGCCAGCAGCTTAAGGAGTAGATCAACTAATGAAAAACTGTTTTTT. Encoded protein: CASSLRSRSTNEKLFF.